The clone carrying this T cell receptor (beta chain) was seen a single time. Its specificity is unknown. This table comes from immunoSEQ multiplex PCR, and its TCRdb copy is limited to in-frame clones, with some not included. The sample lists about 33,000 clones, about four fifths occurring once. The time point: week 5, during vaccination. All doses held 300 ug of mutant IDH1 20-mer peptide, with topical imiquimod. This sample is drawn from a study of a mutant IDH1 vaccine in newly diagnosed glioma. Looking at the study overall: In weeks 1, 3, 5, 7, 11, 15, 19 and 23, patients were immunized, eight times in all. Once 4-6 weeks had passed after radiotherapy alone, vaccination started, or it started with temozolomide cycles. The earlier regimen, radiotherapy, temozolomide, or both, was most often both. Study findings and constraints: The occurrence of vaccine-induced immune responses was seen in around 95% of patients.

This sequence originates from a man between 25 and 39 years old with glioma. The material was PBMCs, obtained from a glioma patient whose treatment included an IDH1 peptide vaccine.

This chain's CDR3 is CASSARAPRNTEAFF. For the CDR3, the DNA is TGTGCCAGCAGCGCCCGGGCCCCGCGGAACACTGAAGCTTTCTTT. The chain carries TRBV6-1 and TRBJ1-1; D unresolved. Germline CDR1 is MNHNS and CDR2 is SASEGT. The CDR3 sequence is 15 residues long. Deletions cut 6 bases from V and 1 base from J, with 15 bases between.